This paragraph covers one T cell receptor beta chain sequence. The germline V and J ends were trimmed by 5 bases and 5 bases, with 19 bases remaining between them. Germline lookup yields CDR1 SEHNR and CDR2 FQNEAQ (reference sequence). The CDR3 totals 16 residues. The entry originates in a study of radiation and T cells in renal cell carcinoma. Noted time point: baseline pretreatment blood. Treatment: 15 Gy SBRT to primary tumor, nephrectomy 4 weeks later. Only in-frame clones appear in the TCRdb table, and some are missing; sequencing was by immunoSEQ multiplex PCR. The data contain 70,000 to 95,000 clones, about four fifths of them singletons.

The chain uses TRBV7-9 and TRBJ2-1; TRBD2 might be the D (5 bases). The material sequenced was blood, taken from a patient whose treatment included radiotherapy and nephrectomy. This TCR was recovered from a man aged 55 to 70 with renal cell carcinoma. The CDR3 here is CASSPLRTYRDNEQFF. The CDR3 DNA sequence: TGTGCCAGCAGCCCGCTCCGGACTTACCGGGACAATGAGCAGTTCTTC.